This T cell receptor (beta chain) was obtained from a study of shared clonotypes between healthy human individuals. Concerning this clone itself: What it binds is unknown.

CD45RO negativity and positive selection for CCR7 defined naive CD8 cells, a population that excluded terminally differentiated effector memory CD45RA+ cells. The CDR3 is made up of 14 amino acids. V was shortened by 2 bases and J by 7 bases, with 14 bases between the two germline ends. CDR1 and CDR2 (germline): MNHEY, SVGAGI. Deep was the level at which the assay was run. This table comes from immunoSEQ multiplex PCR, and its TCRdb copy is limited to in-frame clones, with some not included. The sample lists roughly 2,000,000 clones, approximately 94% occurring once. Study findings and constraints: Only blood samples were collected, and tissue repertoires likely differ.

This clonotype originated in a man between 18 and 29 years old in good health. Sequencing was carried out using naive CD8+ T cells sorted from blood. The J gene is TRBJ1-2, the V gene TRBV6-5; D gene unclear. The DNA of the CDR3 is TGTGCCAGCAGTTACGGCACCGGGGTTAGTGGCTACACCTTC. It codes for CASSYGTGVSGYTF.